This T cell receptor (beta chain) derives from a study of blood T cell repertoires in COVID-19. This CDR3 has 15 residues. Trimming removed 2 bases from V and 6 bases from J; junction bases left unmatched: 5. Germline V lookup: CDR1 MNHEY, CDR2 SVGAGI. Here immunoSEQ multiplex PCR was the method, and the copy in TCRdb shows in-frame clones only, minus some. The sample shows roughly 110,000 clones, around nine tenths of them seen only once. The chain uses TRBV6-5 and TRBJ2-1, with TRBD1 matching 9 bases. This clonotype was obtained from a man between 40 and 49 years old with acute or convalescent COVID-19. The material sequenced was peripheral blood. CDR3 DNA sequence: TGTGCCAGCAGTTACGGGTCGACAGGGGGCAATGAGCAGTTCTTC. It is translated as CASSYGSTGGNEQFF.